This T cell receptor beta chain appears in the sequencing data of a study of T-cell memory formation after mild COVID-19. Study at large: TCR clustering was largely donor specific.

TCRdb reanalysed the 5' RACE reads using MiXCR and keeps one entry per CDR3 protein. The sample lists about 350,000 distinct CDR3 sequences, approximately 15% occurring once. In germline, CDR1 is SGDLS, CDR2 YYNGEE. The CDR3 runs to 18 residues. Trimming removed 6 bases from V and 0 bases from J, with 22 bases in between. This clonotype came up many times. The chain uses TRBV9 and TRBJ2-1; D could derive from TRBD1 or TRBD2 (9 bases each). This TCR came from a man in his late teens or twenties who had mild COVID-19 (a few samples of this study predate the infection). Cell type and time point are not known. Sequences were obtained from PBMCs or a T cell subset sorted from them (not recorded which). CDR3 in amino acids: CASNRGLAGPPSYNEQFF. The CDR3 bases are TGTGCCAGCAACAGGGGGCTAGCGGGGCCTCCCTCCTACAATGAGCAGTTCTTC.